This T cell receptor (beta chain) was sequenced during a study of T cells in Graves' hyperthyroidism and ophthalmopathy. Study-level results: Ophthalmopathy onset followed model prediction by a median approximately seven months.

RNA transcripts provided the source from which TCR beta CDR3 regions were amplified. A first-round RT-PCR of the TCR CDR3 used the HTBI primer set. A single record per CDR3 protein comes from TCRdb applying MiXCR to the multiplex PCR reads. Here the sample spans roughly 600,000 distinct CDR3 sequences, around 13% being singletons. This CDR3 has 15 amino acids. The germline gives CDR1 SGHTA, CDR2 FQGNSA. Trimming left V 5 bases short and J 2 bases short, with 12 bases between. Individuals with ophthalmopathy presented a Clinical Activity Score of at least 3, a NOSPECS grade of at least 4 and a duration under 3 months. Diagnoses were established using clinical symptoms, serum thyroxine and TRAb, thyroid ultrasound and orbital computed tomography. The PBMCs studied were ones that came from about 10 ml fresh peripheral blood. This clonotype appeared many times. As yet, its antigen is unknown.

The sequenced sample was blood. This receptor was taken from a woman aged 50 to 60 with Graves' ophthalmopathy. J is TRBJ1-4 and V is TRBV7-2, with a tentative D call TRBD1 (6 bases). In DNA form, the CDR3 reads TGTGCCAGCAGCCTAACAGGGAGCACTAATGAAAAACTGTTTTTT. Translated, it gives CASSLTGSTNEKLFF. Filled out from reference TRBV7-2 and TRBJ1-4, the complete variable domain reads GAGVSQSPSNKVTEKGKDVELRCDPISGHTALYWYRQSLGQGLEFLIYFQGNSAPDKSGLPSDRFSAERTGGSVSTLTIQRTQQEDSAVYLCASSLTGSTNEKLFFGSGTQLSVL.